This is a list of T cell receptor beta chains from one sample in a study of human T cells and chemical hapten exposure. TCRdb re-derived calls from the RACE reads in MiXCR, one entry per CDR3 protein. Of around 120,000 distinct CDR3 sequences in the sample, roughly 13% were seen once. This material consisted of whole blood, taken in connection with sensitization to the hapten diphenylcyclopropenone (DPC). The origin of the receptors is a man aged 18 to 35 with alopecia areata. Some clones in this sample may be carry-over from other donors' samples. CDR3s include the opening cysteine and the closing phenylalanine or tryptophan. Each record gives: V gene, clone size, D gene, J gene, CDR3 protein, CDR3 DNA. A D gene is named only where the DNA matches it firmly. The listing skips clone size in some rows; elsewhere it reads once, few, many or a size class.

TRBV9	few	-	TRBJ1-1	CASSPFAQNTEAFF	TGTGCCAGCAGCCCCTTTGCGCAAAACACTGAAGCTTTCTTT
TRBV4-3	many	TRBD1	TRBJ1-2	CASSQYTSEQGDGYTF	TGCGCCAGCAGCCAATATACCTCCGAACAGGGGGATGGCTACACCTTC
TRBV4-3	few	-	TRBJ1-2	CASSHEFDRIAYGYTF	TGCGCCAGCAGCCACGAGTTCGACAGGATCGCCTATGGCTACACCTTC
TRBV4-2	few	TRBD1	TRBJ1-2	CASSRDSGYTF	TGTGCCAGCAGCAGGGACAGTGGCTACACCTTC
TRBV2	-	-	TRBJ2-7	CASITGAYEQYF	TGTGCCAGCATTACGGGGGCCTACGAGCAGTACTTC
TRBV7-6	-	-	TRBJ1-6	CASSFEERDRNSPLHF	TGTGCCAGCAGCTTTGAGGAGCGGGACCGCAATTCACCCCTCCACTTT
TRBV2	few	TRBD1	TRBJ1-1	CASSATGRTEAFF	TGTGCCAGCAGCGCGACAGGGCGCACTGAAGCTTTCTTT
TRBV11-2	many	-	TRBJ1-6	CASSLGQVFNSPLHF	TGTGCCAGCAGCTTAGGGCAGGTTTTCAATTCACCCCTCCACTTT
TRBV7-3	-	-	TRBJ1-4	CASSSLLKRGRNEKLFF	TGTGCCAGCAGCTCACTATTAAAGCGGGGAAGGAATGAAAAACTGTTTTTT
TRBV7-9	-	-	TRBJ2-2	CASSLTRGGVTGELFF	TGTGCCAGCAGCTTAACCAGGGGCGGTGTTACCGGGGAGCTGTTTTTT
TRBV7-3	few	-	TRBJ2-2	CASSPPGKNTGELFF	TGTGCCAGCAGCCCCCCGGGGAAGAACACCGGGGAGCTGTTTTTT
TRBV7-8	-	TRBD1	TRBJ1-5	CASSPNRGLSNQPQHF	TGTGCCAGCAGTCCTAACAGGGGGCTTAGCAATCAGCCCCAGCATTTT
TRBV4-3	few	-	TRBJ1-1	CASSQVDIPNTEAFF	TGCGCCAGCAGCCAAGTCGACATCCCGAACACTGAAGCTTTCTTT
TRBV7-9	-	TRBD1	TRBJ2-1	CASSPYRGYNEQFF	TGTGCCAGCAGTCCTTACAGGGGCTACAATGAGCAGTTCTTC
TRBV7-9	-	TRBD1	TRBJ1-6	CASSLLDRGGSPLHF	TGTGCCAGCAGCCTATTAGACAGGGGCGGCTCACCCCTCCACTTT
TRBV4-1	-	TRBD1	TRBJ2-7	CASSQGSGQTTYEQYF	TGCGCCAGCAGCCAAGGATCGGGACAGACTACCTACGAGCAGTACTTC
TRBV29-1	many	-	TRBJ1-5	CSVEDGAGLQHF	TGCAGCGTTGAAGATGGGGCAGGGCTCCAGCATTTT
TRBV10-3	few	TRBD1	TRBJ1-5	CAISSTGPYNQPQHF	TGTGCCATCAGTTCGACAGGGCCGTACAATCAGCCCCAGCATTTT
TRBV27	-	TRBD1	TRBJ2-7	CASSYGTGTGVTMQYF	TGTGCCAGCAGTTATGGGACCGGGACAGGGGTTACGATGCAGTACTTC
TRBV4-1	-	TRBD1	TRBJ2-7	CASSQGRQGTYEQYF	TGCGCCAGCAGCCAAGGTCGACAGGGGACCTACGAGCAGTACTTC
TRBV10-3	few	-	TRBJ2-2	CAISAGPQGMSGELFF	TGTGCCATCAGCGCTGGGCCGCAGGGAATGTCCGGGGAGCTGTTTTTT
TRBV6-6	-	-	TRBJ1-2	CASSYSDRSYGYTF	TGTGCCAGCAGTTACTCCGACAGGAGCTATGGCTACACCTTC
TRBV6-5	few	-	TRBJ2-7	CASSKNREPYEQYF	TGTGCCAGCAGTAAAAACAGGGAGCCCTACGAGCAGTACTTC
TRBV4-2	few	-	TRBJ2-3	CASSQEKGEDTQYF	TGTGCCAGCAGCCAAGAAAAGGGAGAAGATACGCAGTATTTT
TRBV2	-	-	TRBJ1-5	CASSSLSDDQPQHF	TGTGCCAGCAGTTCGCTATCTGACGATCAGCCCCAGCATTTT
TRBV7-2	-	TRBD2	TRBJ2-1	CASSLGGGRALYNEQFF	TGTGCCAGCAGCTTAGGCGGGGGACGGGCCCTCTACAATGAGCAGTTCTTC